This TCR beta chain originates from a study of CXCR3-negative and CXCR3-positive naive CD8 T cells. Worth noting for this clonotype: Its antigen is currently unknown.

The CDR3 is 14 residues long. Germline loops: CDR1 MDHEN, CDR2 SYDVKM. The sorting of each CD8+ T cell subset was done in triplicate, at about 300,000 cells each. UMI-tagged TRB cDNA libraries were built via 5' RACE. From the 5' RACE reads, TCRdb lists one entry per CDR3 protein and no DNA. Its clone listing holds some 130,000 distinct CDR3 sequences. Findings and limits, study-wide: Naive CXCR3-positive and CXCR3-negative cells shared TRBV-TRBJ usage; memory cells diverged.

The chain carries TRBV28 and TRBJ2-1. The receptor comes from a human donor in good health. Some clones in this sample may be carry-over from other donors' samples. Sequenced material: naive CXCR3- CD8+ T cells from blood. The subset denotes: CD45RO-CCR7+CD27+CD95- naive CD8+ T cells lacking CXCR3 (TNR3-). CDR3 protein: CASSFSRTYNEQFF.